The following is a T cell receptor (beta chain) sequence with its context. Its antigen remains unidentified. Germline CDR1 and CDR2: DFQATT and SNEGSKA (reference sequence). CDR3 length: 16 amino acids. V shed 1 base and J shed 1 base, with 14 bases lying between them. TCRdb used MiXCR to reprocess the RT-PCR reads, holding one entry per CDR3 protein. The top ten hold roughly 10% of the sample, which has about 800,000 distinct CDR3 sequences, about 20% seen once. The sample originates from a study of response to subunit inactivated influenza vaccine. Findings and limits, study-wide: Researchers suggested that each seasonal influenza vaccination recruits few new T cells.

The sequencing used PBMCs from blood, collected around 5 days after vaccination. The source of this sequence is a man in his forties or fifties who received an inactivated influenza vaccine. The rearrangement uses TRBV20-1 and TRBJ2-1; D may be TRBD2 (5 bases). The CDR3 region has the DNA TGCAGTGCTAGAGCCAGTACGGGAAGTTCCTACAATGAGCAGTTCTTC. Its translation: CSARASTGSSYNEQFF.